This T cell receptor beta chain emerged from a study of shared clonotypes between healthy human individuals. Sequenced by immunoSEQ multiplex PCR; TCRdb stores in-frame clones only, minus some. Counted here are about 600,000 clones, 95% to 98% occurring once; the ten biggest clones make up 0.3%. CDR1 is ENHRY and CDR2 is SYGVKD in the germline V gene. The length of the CDR3 is 15 residues. The V and J ends lost 2 bases and 4 bases, in that order; junction bases with no gene match: 5. Study findings and constraints: Non-shared clonotypes showed lower generation probabilities than clonotypes common to all four donors. At large depth, rarefaction still showed sorted-subset sequencing to be incomplete.

Naive-designated CD8 cells lacked CD45RO, were positively enriched for CCR7, and omitted terminally differentiated effector memory CD45RA+ cells. In the case of this clone: Antigen specificity is unknown.

The clonotype was recovered from a man aged 30 to 45 in good health. The gene calls are TRBV10-3 and TRBJ1-1; 9 positions agree with TRBD1. What was sequenced was naive CD8+ T cells sorted from blood. The CDR3 reads CAISEPGQGRTEAFF. The CDR3 bases are TGTGCCATCAGTGAGCCCGGACAGGGGCGCACTGAAGCTTTCTTT.